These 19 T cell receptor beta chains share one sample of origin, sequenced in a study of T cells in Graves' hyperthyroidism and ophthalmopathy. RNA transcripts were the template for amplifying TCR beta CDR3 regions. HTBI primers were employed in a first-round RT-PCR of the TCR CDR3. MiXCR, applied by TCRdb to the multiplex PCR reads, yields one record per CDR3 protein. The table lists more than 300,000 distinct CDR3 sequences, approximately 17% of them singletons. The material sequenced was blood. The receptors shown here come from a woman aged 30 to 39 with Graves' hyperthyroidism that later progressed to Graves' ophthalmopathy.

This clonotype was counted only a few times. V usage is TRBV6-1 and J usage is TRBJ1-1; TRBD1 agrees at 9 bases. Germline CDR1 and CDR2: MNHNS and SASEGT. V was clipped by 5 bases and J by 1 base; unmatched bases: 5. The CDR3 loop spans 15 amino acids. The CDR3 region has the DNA TGTGCCAGCAGTACCACAGGGGGCGGGAACACTGAAGCTTTCTTT. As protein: CASSTTGGGNTEAFF.

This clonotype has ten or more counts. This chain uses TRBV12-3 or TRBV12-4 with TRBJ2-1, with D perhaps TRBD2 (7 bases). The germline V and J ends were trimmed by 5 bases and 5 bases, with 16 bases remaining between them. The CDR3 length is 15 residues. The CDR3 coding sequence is TGTGCCAGCAGTGGGGGGCGGGGGTACAACAATGAGCAGTTCTTC. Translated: CASSGGRGYNNEQFF.

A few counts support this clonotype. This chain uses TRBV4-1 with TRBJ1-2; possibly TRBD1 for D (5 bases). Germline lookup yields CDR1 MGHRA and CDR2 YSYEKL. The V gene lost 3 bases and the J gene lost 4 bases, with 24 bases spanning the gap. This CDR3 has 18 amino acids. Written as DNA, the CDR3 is TGCGCCAGCAGCCATCAATTAAGTAGAGGGGCGATCATCTATGGCTACACCTTC. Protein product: CASSHQLSRGAIIYGYTF.

The CDR3 is CASSQVNGPTRIRVNEQFF. The DNA of the CDR3 is TGCGCCAGCAGCCAAGTCAACGGACCGACGAGGATTCGCGTGAATGAGCAGTTCTTC. This sequence joins TRBV4-1 and TRBJ2-1; D is unclear. Germline CDR1 reads MGHRA; CDR2 reads YSYEKL. There are 19 residues in the CDR3. The V gene lost 1 base and the J gene lost 7 bases, with 26 bases spanning the gap.

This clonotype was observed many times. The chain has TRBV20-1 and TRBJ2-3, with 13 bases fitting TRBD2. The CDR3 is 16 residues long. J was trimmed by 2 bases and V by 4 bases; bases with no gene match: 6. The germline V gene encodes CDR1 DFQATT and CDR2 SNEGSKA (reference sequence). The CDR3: CSAMRLAGGYTDTQYF. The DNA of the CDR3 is TGCAGTGCTATGAGACTAGCGGGGGGATACACAGATACGCAGTATTTT.

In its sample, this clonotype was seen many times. CDR3 nucleotides: TGTGCCAGCAGCTTCGAAACGAAGCCGAGGGCGGGACGCACAGATACGCAGTATTTT. Protein sequence: CASSFETKPRAGRTDTQYF. This rearrangement joins TRBV13 to TRBJ2-3; D might be TRBD2 (6 bases). Germline lookup yields CDR1 PRHDT and CDR2 FYEKMQ (reference sequence). CDR3 length equals 19 residues. Trimming pared 3 bases from V and 1 base from J, leaving 23 bases between.

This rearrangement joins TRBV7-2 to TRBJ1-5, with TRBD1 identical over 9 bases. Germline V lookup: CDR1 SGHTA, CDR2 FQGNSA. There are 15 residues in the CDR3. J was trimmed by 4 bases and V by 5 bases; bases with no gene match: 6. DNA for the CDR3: TGTGCCAGCAGCCTGGGACAGGGTGAGAATCAGCCCCAGCATTTT. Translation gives CASSLGQGENQPQHF. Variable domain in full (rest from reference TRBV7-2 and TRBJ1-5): GAGVSQSPSNKVTEKGKDVELRCDPISGHTALYWYRQSLGQGLEFLIYFQGNSAPDKSGLPSDRFSAERTGGSVSTLTIQRTQQEDSAVYLCASSLGQGENQPQHFGDGTRLSIL.

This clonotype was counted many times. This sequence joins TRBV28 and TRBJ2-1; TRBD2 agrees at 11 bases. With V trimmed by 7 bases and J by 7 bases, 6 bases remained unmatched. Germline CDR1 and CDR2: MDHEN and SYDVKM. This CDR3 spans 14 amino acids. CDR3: CASIGRLAGNEQFF. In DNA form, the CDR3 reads TGTGCCAGCATCGGGAGACTAGCGGGGAATGAGCAGTTCTTC.

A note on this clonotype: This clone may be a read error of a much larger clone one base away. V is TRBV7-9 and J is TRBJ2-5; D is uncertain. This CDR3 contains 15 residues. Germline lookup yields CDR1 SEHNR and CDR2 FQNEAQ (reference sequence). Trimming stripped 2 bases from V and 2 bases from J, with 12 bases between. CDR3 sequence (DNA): TGTGCCAGCAGCTTACGGAACGGAAATCAAGAGACCCAGTACTTC. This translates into CASSLRNGNQETQYF.

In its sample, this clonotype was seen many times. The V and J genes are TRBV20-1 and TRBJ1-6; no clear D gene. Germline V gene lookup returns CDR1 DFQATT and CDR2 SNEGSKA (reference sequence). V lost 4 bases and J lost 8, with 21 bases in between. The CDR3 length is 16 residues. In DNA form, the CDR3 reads TGCAGTGCTACCAATGATGTTGGGAAAAGGGATTCACCCCTCCACTTT. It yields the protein CSATNDVGKRDSPLHF.

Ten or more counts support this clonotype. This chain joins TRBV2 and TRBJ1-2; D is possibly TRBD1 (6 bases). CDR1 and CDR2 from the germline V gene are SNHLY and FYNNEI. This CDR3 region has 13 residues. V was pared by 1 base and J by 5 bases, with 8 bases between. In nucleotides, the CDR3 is TGTGCCAGCAGTGAAGGGGGGCCTTATGGCTACACCTTC. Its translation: CASSEGGPYGYTF.

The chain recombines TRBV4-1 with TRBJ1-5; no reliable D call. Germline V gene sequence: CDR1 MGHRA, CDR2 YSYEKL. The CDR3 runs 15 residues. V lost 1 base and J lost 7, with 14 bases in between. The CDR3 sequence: CASSQVTGVEQPQHF. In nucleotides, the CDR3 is TGCGCCAGCAGCCAAGTTACCGGGGTCGAACAGCCCCAGCATTTT.

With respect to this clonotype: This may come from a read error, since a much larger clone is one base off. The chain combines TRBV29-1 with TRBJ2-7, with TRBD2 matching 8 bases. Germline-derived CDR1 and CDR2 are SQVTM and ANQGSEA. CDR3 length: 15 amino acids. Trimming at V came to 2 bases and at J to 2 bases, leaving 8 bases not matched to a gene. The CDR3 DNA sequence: TGCAGCGTTGAATCAACTAGCGGACCCACCTACGAGCAGTACTTC. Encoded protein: CSVESTSGPTYEQYF.

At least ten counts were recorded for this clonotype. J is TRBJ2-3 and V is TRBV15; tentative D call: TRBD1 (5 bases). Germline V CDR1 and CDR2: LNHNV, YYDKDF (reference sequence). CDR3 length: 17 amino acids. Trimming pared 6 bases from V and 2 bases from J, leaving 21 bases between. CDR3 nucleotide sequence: TGTGCCACCAGGAGCGTCGAGGACACCCGATACACAGATACGCAGTATTTT. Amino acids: CATRSVEDTRYTDTQYF. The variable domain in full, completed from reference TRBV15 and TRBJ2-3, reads DAMVIQNPRYQVTQFGKPVTLSCSQTLNHNVMYWYQQKSSQAPKLLFHYYDKDFNNEADTPDNFQSRRPNTSFCFLDIRSPGLGDTAMYLCATRSVEDTRYTDTQYFGPGTRLTVL.

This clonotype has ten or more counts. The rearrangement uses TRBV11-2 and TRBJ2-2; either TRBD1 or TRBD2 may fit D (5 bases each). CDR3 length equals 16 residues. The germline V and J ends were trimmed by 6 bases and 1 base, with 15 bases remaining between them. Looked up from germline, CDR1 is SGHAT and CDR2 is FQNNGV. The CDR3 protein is CASRNNRDGNTGELFF. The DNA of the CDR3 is TGTGCCAGCAGAAATAACCGGGACGGGAACACCGGGGAGCTGTTTTTT.

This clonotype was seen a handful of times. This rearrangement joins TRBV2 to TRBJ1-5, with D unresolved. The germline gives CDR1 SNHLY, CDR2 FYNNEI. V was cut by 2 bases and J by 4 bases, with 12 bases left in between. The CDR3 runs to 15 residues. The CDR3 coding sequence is TGTGCCAGCAGTGAACCACGTGGCGGTAATCAGCCCCAGCATTTT. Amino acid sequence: CASSEPRGGNQPQHF.

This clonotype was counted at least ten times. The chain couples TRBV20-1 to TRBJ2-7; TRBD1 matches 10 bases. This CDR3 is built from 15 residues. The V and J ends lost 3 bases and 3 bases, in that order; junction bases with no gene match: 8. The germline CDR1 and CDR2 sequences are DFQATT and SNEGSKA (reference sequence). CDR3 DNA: TGCAGTGCTAGGGACAGGGGGTTCGGCGGCTACGAGCAGTACTTC. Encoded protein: CSARDRGFGGYEQYF.

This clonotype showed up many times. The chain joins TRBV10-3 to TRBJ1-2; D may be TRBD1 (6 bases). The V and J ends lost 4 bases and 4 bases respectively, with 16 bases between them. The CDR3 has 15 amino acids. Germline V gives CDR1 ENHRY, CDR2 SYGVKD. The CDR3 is CAISAGKTGTYGYTF. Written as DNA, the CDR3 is TGTGCCATCAGTGCGGGTAAAACAGGGACCTATGGCTACACCTTC.

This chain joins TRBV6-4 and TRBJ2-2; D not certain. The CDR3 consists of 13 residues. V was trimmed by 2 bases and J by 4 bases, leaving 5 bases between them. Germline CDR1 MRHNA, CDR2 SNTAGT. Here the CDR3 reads CASSDRATGELFF. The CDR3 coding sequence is TGTGCCAGCAGTGACAGGGCCACCGGGGAGCTGTTTTTT.